Each of the 22 T cell receptor beta chains below was sequenced from the same sample in a study of graft-versus-host responses after intestinal transplantation. Generated by immunoSEQ multiplex PCR, the TCRdb table keeps only in-frame clones and is missing some. The sample has 100,000 to 140,000 clones, roughly 90% seen once. What these receptors recognize is not known. Specimen: unstimulated CD4+ T cells sorted from spleen or lymph node cells, collected before transplant. These TCRs come from a human donor who was the organ donor for an intestinal transplant.

V usage is TRBV6-6 and J usage is TRBJ1-1; 8 positions agree with TRBD1. J was trimmed by 3 bases and V by 7 bases; bases with no gene match: 10. This CDR3 comprises 15 residues. From germline, CDR1 is MNHNY and CDR2 SVGAGI (reference sequence). The CDR3, as DNA: TGTGCCAGCATTCGGGACAGGCGGCCCCACACTGAAGCTTTCTTT. It translates to CASIRDRRPHTEAFF.

This chain joins TRBV11-2 and TRBJ1-1; TRBD1 aligns across 8 bases. With 5 bases clipped from V and 4 bases from J, the junction kept 9 bases outside the gene matches. The CDR3 is 15 residues long. CDR1 and CDR2 from the germline V gene are SGHAT and FQNNGV. The CDR3 sequence: CASSPRQGIITEAFF. In DNA, the CDR3 is TGTGCCAGCAGCCCCCGACAGGGGATCATCACTGAAGCTTTCTTT.

In this sample, this clone turned up a few times. The V gene is TRBV4-1, the J gene TRBJ2-5; 11 bases line up with TRBD2. The CDR3 is 17 residues long. Germline V lookup: CDR1 MGHRA, CDR2 YSYEKL. Germline trimming cut 1 base from V and 2 bases from J; bases unmatched to any gene: 6. The DNA of the CDR3 is TGCGCCAGCAGCCAAGTATTACTAGCGGGGGCACAAGAGACCCAGTACTTC. It specifies CASSQVLLAGAQETQYF.

The V gene is TRBV5-1, the J gene TRBJ1-2; weak D call: TRBD1 (6 bases). Germline CDR1 is SGHRS and CDR2 is YFSETQ. The V gene lost 0 bases and the J gene lost 2 bases, with 8 bases spanning the gap. The CDR3 is 14 amino acids. CDR3 loop: CASSLGDTNYGYTF. DNA of the CDR3: TGCGCCAGCAGCTTGGGGGACACGAACTATGGCTACACCTTC.

In this sample, this clone turned up once. The chain is built from TRBV7-3 and TRBJ2-3, with 9 nucleotides matching TRBD2. Germline CDR1 and CDR2: SGHTA and FQGTGA. The V gene end was trimmed by 5 bases and the J gene end by 5 bases; junction bases not matched to a gene: 5. The CDR3 runs 14 residues. This CDR3 is CASSTGLALDTQYF. CDR3 coding DNA: TGTGCCAGCAGCACGGGACTAGCCCTAGATACGCAGTATTTT.

The V call is TRBV9, the J call TRBJ2-5, with TRBD2 identical over 13 bases. CDR1 is SGDLS, CDR2 YYNGEE, per germline. This CDR3 has 16 residues. V dropped 4 bases and J dropped 2; count of bases not matched to a gene: 5. The CDR3 sequence is CASSTGLAGFQETQYF. The CDR3, as DNA: TGTGCCAGCAGCACGGGACTAGCGGGGTTTCAAGAGACCCAGTACTTC.

The V and J genes are TRBV27 and TRBJ1-4; TRBD1 matches at 8 bases. CDR1 and CDR2 (germline): MNHEY, SMNVEV (reference sequence). The V segment lost 5 bases and the J segment 5 bases; nucleotides outside the gene matches: 13. The CDR3 has 17 amino acids. CDR3 bases: TGTGCCAGCAGTCCGCAGGGGGCTGGGGTTCCAAATGAAAAACTGTTTTTT. Translation gives CASSPQGAGVPNEKLFF.

The V gene is TRBV6-6, the J gene TRBJ2-5, with a weak D call TRBD1 (6 bases). There are 14 residues in the CDR3. Trimming pared 6 bases from V and 2 bases from J, leaving 13 bases between. Germline values: CDR1 MNHNY, CDR2 SVGAGI (reference sequence). The CDR3 nucleotides read TGTGCCAGCAGGCTGGGGACATCACAAGAGACCCAGTACTTC. Its protein is CASRLGTSQETQYF.

This chain links TRBV5-1 with TRBJ2-7; 7 bases are shared with TRBD1. The CDR3 covers 13 residues. Trimming cost V 5 bases and J 3 bases; bases outside gene matches: 5. Germline lookup yields CDR1 SGHRS and CDR2 YFSETQ. CDR3 DNA: TGCGCCAGCAGTCGGGACAGATTCTACGAGCAGTACTTC. Translation: CASSRDRFYEQYF.

The chain joins TRBV5-1 to TRBJ2-7; D is uncertain. Germline V CDR1 and CDR2: SGHRS, YFSETQ. This CDR3 has 13 residues. Trimming removed 0 bases from V and 6 bases from J, with 10 bases in between. The CDR3 DNA is TGCGCCAGCAGCTTGGTGCCATCTTTCGAGCAGTACTTC. It codes for CASSLVPSFEQYF.

V usage is TRBV18 and J usage is TRBJ1-5, with TRBD1 as a possible D gene (5 bases). V dropped 0 bases and J dropped 11 bases, with 8 bases sitting between them. Germline-derived CDR1 and CDR2 are KGHSH and LQKENI. The CDR3 is 12 amino acids. The CDR3 nucleotides are TGTGCCAGCTCACCACCGGAGGGGTCCCAGCATTTT. This translates into CASSPPEGSQHF.

The chain combines TRBV7-2 with TRBJ2-2; the match to TRBD1 covers 9 bases. V gave up 3 bases and J gave up 7 bases; unmatched junction bases: 3. Germline assignment: CDR1 SGHTA and CDR2 FQGNSA. The CDR3 runs 14 residues. CDR3 loop: CASSLGGQGGELFF. The CDR3 bases are TGTGCCAGCAGCTTGGGGGGACAGGGCGGGGAGCTGTTTTTT.

This chain joins TRBV5-1 and TRBJ1-2; D is ambiguous. Germline lookup yields CDR1 SGHRS and CDR2 YFSETQ. This CDR3 has 21 residues. Trimming stripped 3 bases from V and 2 bases from J, with 32 bases between. CDR3 protein: CASSSAPLGQRRAHPNYGYTF. In nucleotides, the CDR3 is TGCGCCAGCAGCTCTGCCCCCCTGGGCCAACGTCGTGCGCACCCCAACTATGGCTACACCTTC. Full variable domain (outside the CDR3, taken from reference TRBV5-1 and TRBJ1-2): KAGVTQTPRYLIKTRGQQVTLSCSPISGHRSVSWYQQTPGQGLQFLFEYFSETQRNKGNFPGRFSGRQFSNSRSEMNVSTLELGDSALYLCASSSAPLGQRRAHPNYGYTFGSGTRLTVV.

This clone has only a few counts. The rearrangement uses TRBV5-1 and TRBJ2-1; 13 bases line up with TRBD2. With V trimmed by 4 bases and J by 4 bases, 2 bases remained unmatched. CDR1 is SGHRS, CDR2 YFSETQ, per germline. CDR3 length: 15 residues. CDR3 sequence: CASSRGLAGYNEQFF. The CDR3 DNA is TGCGCCAGCAGCCGGGGACTAGCGGGGTACAATGAGCAGTTCTTC.

The rearrangement uses TRBV5-1 and TRBJ1-6; a weak D match, TRBD1 (6 bases). This CDR3 region has 15 residues. The V gene's germline CDR1 is SGHRS and CDR2 YFSETQ. V lost 3 bases and J lost 2, with 9 bases in between. The CDR3 region has the DNA TGCGCCAGCAGCTCCTCAGGGGCCTATAATTCACCCCTCCACTTT. Residues: CASSSSGAYNSPLHF.

The chain uses TRBV19 and TRBJ1-5; tentatively, D is TRBD1 (5 bases). The CDR3 runs 12 residues. Trimming took off 7 bases at V and 5 bases at J, with 9 bases between the two ends. CDR1 is LNHDA and CDR2 is SQIVND in the germline V gene (reference sequence). CDR3: CASNQGDQPQHF. CDR3 nucleotide sequence: TGTGCCAGTAACCAGGGCGATCAGCCCCAGCATTTT. The variable domain in full, completed from reference TRBV19 and TRBJ1-5, reads DGGITQSPKYLFRKEGQNVTLSCEQNLNHDAMYWYRQDPGQGLRLIYYSQIVNDFQKGDIAEGYSVSREKKESFPLTVTSAQKNPTAFYLCASNQGDQPQHFGDGTRLSIL.

This chain links TRBV6-6 with TRBJ2-5; D might be TRBD2 (6 bases). The germline V gene has CDR1 MNHNY and CDR2 SVGAGI (reference sequence). CDR3 length: 15 amino acids. The ends were cut back, 0 bases at V and 4 bases at J, with 12 bases in the middle. The CDR3 loop is CASSYSKLGGETQYF. CDR3 nucleotides: TGTGCCAGCAGTTACTCGAAATTGGGGGGAGAGACCCAGTACTTC.

The table lists this clone with a count of one. CDR3 bases: TGTGCCATCAAGGGACCCGGGGCTAACACTGAAGCTTTCTTT. It yields the protein CAIKGPGANTEAFF. The chain joins TRBV10-3 to TRBJ1-1; weak D call: TRBD1 (5 bases). This CDR3 is 14 amino acids long. Trimming took 7 bases from V and 2 from J, leaving 14 bases between them. Germline V gene data show CDR1 as ENHRY and CDR2 as SYGVKD.

The V gene is TRBV11-2, the J gene TRBJ2-7; D is uncertain. CDR1 and CDR2 from the germline V gene are SGHAT and FQNNGV. The CDR3 has 14 residues. The V gene lost 5 bases and the J gene lost 3 bases, with 14 bases spanning the gap. The CDR3 sequence is CASSPLPFGYEQYF. The CDR3 DNA is TGTGCCAGCAGCCCCCTCCCGTTTGGCTACGAGCAGTACTTC.

This rearrangement joins TRBV30 to TRBJ2-3; D is uncertain. Trimming shortened V by 0 bases and J by 8 bases, and 9 bases separated the two germline ends. The CDR3 spans 12 residues. Germline V gene sequence: CDR1 GTSNPN, CDR2 SVGIG (reference sequence). The CDR3 DNA is TGTGCCTGGAGTGTATTTGTAGGTACGCAGTATTTT. This sequence encodes CAWSVFVGTQYF. The entire variable domain, with the rest obtained from reference TRBV30 and TRBJ2-3, is as follows: SQTIHQWPATLVQPVGSPLSLECTVEGTSNPNLYWYRQAAGRGLQLLFYSVGIGQISSEVPQNLSASRPQDRQFILSSKKLLLSDSGFYLCAWSVFVGTQYFGPGTRLTVL.

The chain has TRBV7-6 and TRBJ2-7; D not resolved. This CDR3 has 13 amino acids. Trimming shortened V by 6 bases and J by 5 bases, and 14 bases separated the two germline ends. The germline CDR1 and CDR2 sequences are SGHVS and FNYEAQ. CDR3 amino acids: CASSPRNRDEQYF. CDR3 DNA: TGTGCCAGCAGTCCGCGGAATAGGGACGAGCAGTACTTC.

V and J are TRBV28 and TRBJ2-7; TRBD2 aligns across 14 bases. In germline, CDR1 is MDHEN, CDR2 SYDVKM. This CDR3 comprises 15 residues. The J segment lost 4 bases and the V segment lost 5 bases, leaving 4 bases of the junction unmatched. The CDR3 protein is CASSPGTSGRYEQYF. CDR3 nucleotide sequence: TGTGCCAGCAGTCCCGGGACTAGCGGGAGATACGAGCAGTACTTC. The variable domain in full, with the rest retrieved from reference TRBV28 and TRBJ2-7, is DVKVTQSSRYLVKRTGEKVFLECVQDMDHENMFWYRQDPGLGLRLIYFSYDVKMKEKGDIPEGYSVSREKKERFSLILESASTNQTSMYLCASSPGTSGRYEQYFGPGTRLTVT.